This T cell receptor (beta chain) is from a study of blood T cells in healthy people across ages. Overall study results and limits: Considered underestimates were the diversity estimates obtained from one million T cells.

V was cut by 4 bases and J by 0 bases, with 15 bases left in between. Germline CDR1 and CDR2: KGHSH and LQKENI. CDR3 length: 16 residues. Together with a sample-barcoded 5' primer, a J-beta primer mix was included in a second PCR lasting about 7 to 12 cycles. TCRdb re-analysed the 5' RACE reads in MiXCR, keeping a single row per CDR3 protein. The sample contains just under 900,000 distinct CDR3 sequences, 25% to 30% of which appear only once. For this clonotype: What it binds is not known.

The sequenced material came from blood. The chain recombines TRBV18 with TRBJ1-1, with D tentatively TRBD1 (5 bases). The source of this sequence is a woman older than 75 in good health. The CDR3 DNA is TGTGCCAGCTCACTACCGAGGGCAGGGCTGAACACTGAAGCTTTCTTT. This encodes CASSLPRAGLNTEAFF. The full variable domain, completed using reference TRBV18 and TRBJ1-1, is NAGVMQNPRHLVRRRGQEARLRCSPMKGHSHVYWYRQLPEEGLKFMVYLQKENIIDESGMPKERFSAEFPKEGPSILRIQQVVRGDSAAYFCASSLPRAGLNTEAFFGQGTRLTVV.